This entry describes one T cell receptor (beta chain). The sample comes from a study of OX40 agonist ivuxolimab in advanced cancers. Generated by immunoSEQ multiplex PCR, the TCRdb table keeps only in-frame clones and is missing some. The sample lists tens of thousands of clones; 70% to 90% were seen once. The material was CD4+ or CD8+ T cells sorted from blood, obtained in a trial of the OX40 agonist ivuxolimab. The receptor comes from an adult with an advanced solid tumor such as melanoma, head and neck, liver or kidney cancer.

The CDR3 here is CASSLQGRNTGELFF. CDR3 nucleotides: TGTGCCAGCAGCTTACAGGGTAGAAACACCGGGGAGCTGTTTTTT. The rearrangement uses TRBV7-9 and TRBJ2-2; tentative D call: TRBD1 (5 bases). CDR1 and CDR2 (germline): SEHNR, FQNEAQ (reference sequence). The ends were cut back, 2 bases at V and 2 bases at J, with 9 bases in the middle. The CDR3 runs to 15 residues.